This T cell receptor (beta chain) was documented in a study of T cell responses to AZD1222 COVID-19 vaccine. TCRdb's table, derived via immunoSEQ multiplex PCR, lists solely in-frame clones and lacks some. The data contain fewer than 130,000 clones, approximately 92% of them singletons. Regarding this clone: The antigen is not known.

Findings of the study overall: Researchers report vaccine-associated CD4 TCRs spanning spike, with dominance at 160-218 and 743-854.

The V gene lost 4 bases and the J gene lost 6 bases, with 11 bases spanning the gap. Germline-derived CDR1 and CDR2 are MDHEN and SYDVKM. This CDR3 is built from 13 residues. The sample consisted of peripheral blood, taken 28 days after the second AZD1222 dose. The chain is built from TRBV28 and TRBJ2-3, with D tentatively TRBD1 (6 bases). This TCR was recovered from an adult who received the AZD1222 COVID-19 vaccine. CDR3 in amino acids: CASSSTGWDTQYF. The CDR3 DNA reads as TGTGCCAGCAGTTCTACAGGGTGGGATACGCAGTATTTT.